The next 30 T cell receptor beta chains were all read from a single sample in a study of blood T cell repertoires in COVID-19. Sequenced by immunoSEQ multiplex PCR; TCRdb stores in-frame clones only, minus some. The sample has 200,000 to 300,000 clones, 75% to 90% seen once. Sequencing input: peripheral blood. The receptors derive from a woman between 40 and 50 years old who had recovered from COVID-19.

This clone has just one count. The V call is TRBV13, the J call TRBJ1-5, with a weak D call TRBD1 (5 bases). The V gene lost 5 bases and the J gene lost 2 bases, with 10 bases spanning the gap. This CDR3 has 14 residues. Germline-derived CDR1 and CDR2 are PRHDT and FYEKMQ (reference sequence). CDR3 coding DNA: TGTGCCAGCAGCCCATCGGGGGGCAATCAGCCCCAGCATTTT. It translates to CASSPSGGNQPQHF.

This chain uses TRBV27 with TRBJ2-5, with 7 bases that match TRBD2. The CDR3 sequence is 16 residues long. Germline lookup yields CDR1 MNHEY and CDR2 SMNVEV (reference sequence). Losses at the gene ends were 4 bases for V and 5 bases for J; bases not matched to a gene: 13. CDR3 in amino acids: CASSSNGGNYLETQYF. Written as DNA, the CDR3 is TGTGCCAGCAGTTCAAACGGGGGGAACTACCTGGAGACCCAGTACTTC.

This rearrangement joins TRBV9 to TRBJ2-1; D is uncertain. Germline CDR1 reads SGDLS; CDR2 reads YYNGEE. The CDR3 extends over 16 amino acids. V gave up 0 bases and J gave up 2 bases, with 12 bases separating them. CDR3 in amino acids: CASSVAPLVAYNEQFF. The CDR3 bases are TGTGCCAGCAGCGTAGCCCCGTTAGTTGCCTACAATGAGCAGTTCTTC.

The V call is TRBV18, the J call TRBJ1-1; D possibly corresponds to TRBD1 (6 bases). Trimming shortened V by 1 base and J by 7 bases, and 16 bases separated the two germline ends. This CDR3 region has 15 residues. Germline CDR1 reads KGHSH; CDR2 reads LQKENI. The CDR3 sequence is CASSPRTGSVFEAFF. In DNA, the CDR3 is TGTGCCAGCTCACCACGTACAGGGTCTGTTTTTGAAGCTTTCTTT.

The CDR3 is CASRGTPGGLYNEQFF. DNA for the CDR3: TGTGCCAGCAGAGGTACACCCGGGGGGCTCTACAATGAGCAGTTCTTC. The chain combines TRBV27 with TRBJ2-1; perhaps TRBD2 as D (7 bases). Germline V lookup: CDR1 MNHEY, CDR2 SMNVEV (reference sequence). The CDR3 is 16 residues long. V was trimmed by 6 bases and J by 3 bases, leaving 18 bases between them.

The gene calls are TRBV27 and TRBJ2-5; D is ambiguous. Germline CDR1 and CDR2: MNHEY and SMNVEV (reference sequence). V was clipped by 5 bases and J by 5 bases, with 15 bases between them. CDR3 length equals 14 residues. CDR3 in amino acids: CASSPNAVVETQYF. CDR3 coding DNA: TGTGCCAGCAGTCCGAATGCGGTAGTGGAGACCCAGTACTTC.

CDR3: CASSLGAGRTNEKLFF. Written as DNA, the CDR3 is TGTGCCAGCAGCTTAGGGGCGGGGCGTACTAATGAAAAACTGTTTTTT. V usage is TRBV7-2 and J usage is TRBJ1-4, with D maybe TRBD1 (5 bases). V lost 1 base, J lost 2 bases, and 11 bases lay in between. This CDR3 has 16 amino acids. Per germline, CDR1 SGHTA and CDR2 FQGNSA.

The chain couples TRBV9 to TRBJ1-6, with 10 bases fitting TRBD1. CDR1 SGDLS and CDR2 YYNGEE come from the germline V gene. CDR3 length: 14 amino acids. V dropped 2 bases and J dropped 8; count of bases not matched to a gene: 1. Here the CDR3 reads CASSVGTGDSPLHF. CDR3 coding DNA: TGTGCCAGCAGCGTCGGGACAGGGGATTCACCCCTCCACTTT.

The chain recombines TRBV5-8 with TRBJ1-1; TRBD1 is a possible D gene (5 bases). Germline assignment: CDR1 SGHTS and CDR2 YDEGEE. The V gene lost 4 bases and the J gene lost 8 bases, with 15 bases spanning the gap. The CDR3 extends over 13 amino acids. For the CDR3, the DNA is TGTGCCAGCAGCACTGACAGCTCCCTCGAAGCTTTCTTT. This gives the protein CASSTDSSLEAFF.

The chain is built from TRBV5-1 and TRBJ2-1; perhaps TRBD2 as D (5 bases). CDR3 length: 15 residues. The germline V gene has CDR1 SGHRS and CDR2 YFSETQ. V was shortened by 4 bases and J by 7 bases, with 18 bases between the two germline ends. CDR3 in DNA: TGCGCCAGCAGCCCTGTGGAGGAAGGTCTGAATGAGCAGTTCTTC. This gives the protein CASSPVEEGLNEQFF.

This chain connects TRBV2 to TRBJ1-1; D is perhaps TRBD1 (6 bases). Trimming left V 6 bases short and J 4 bases short, with 12 bases between. The CDR3 runs 13 residues. Germline V gene lookup returns CDR1 SNHLY and CDR2 FYNNEI. The CDR3 loop reads CASSPGVATEAFF. CDR3 coding DNA: TGTGCCAGCAGCCCAGGGGTGGCCACTGAAGCTTTCTTT.

The rearrangement joins TRBV19 to TRBJ2-2; TRBD1 aligns across 9 bases. The trim removed 6 bases at V and 7 bases at J, leaving 15 bases unmatched. Germline V gene data show CDR1 as LNHDA and CDR2 as SQIVND (reference sequence). CDR3 size: 17 residues. CDR3 bases: TGTGCCAGTAGGAGGCTTAATGGACAGGGGTCCATCGGGGAGCTGTTTTTT. This sequence encodes CASRRLNGQGSIGELFF.

The chain uses TRBV30 and TRBJ2-5, with 15 bases identical to TRBD2. Looked up from germline, CDR1 is GTSNPN and CDR2 is SVGIG (reference sequence). V was clipped by 2 bases and J by 4 bases; unmatched bases: 2. The CDR3 is 15 amino acids. The CDR3 DNA reads as TGTGCCTGGAGTCGGACTAGCGGGGGGGCAGAGACCCAGTACTTC. The encoded protein is CAWSRTSGGAETQYF.

This chain uses TRBV2 with TRBJ2-5, with TRBD2 matching over 7 bases. V lost 3 bases, J lost 5 bases, and 12 bases stayed unmatched. This CDR3 comprises 16 residues. Per germline, CDR1 SNHLY and CDR2 FYNNEI. CDR3 DNA sequence: TGTGCCAGCAGTGACCCTTCTGGGACTAAGGCTGAGACCCAGTACTTC. It is translated as CASSDPSGTKAETQYF.

This clone was seen just once. The chain has TRBV5-1 and TRBJ1-3; D not certain. Germline assignment: CDR1 SGHRS and CDR2 YFSETQ. The CDR3 runs to 14 residues. V lost 7 bases and J lost 0, with 11 bases in between. CDR3 protein: CASASPSSGNTIYF. In DNA, the CDR3 is TGCGCCAGCGCTTCACCGAGCTCTGGAAACACCATATATTTT.

The chain links TRBV27 to TRBJ2-5; 7 bases agree with TRBD1. CDR1 is MNHEY and CDR2 is SMNVEV in the germline V gene (reference sequence). Trimming took 4 bases from V and 1 from J; bases not matched to a gene: 3. The CDR3 is 14 residues long. The CDR3 here is CASSSRQGQETQYF. The CDR3 DNA reads TGTGCCAGCAGTTCACGACAGGGCCAAGAGACCCAGTACTTC.

This rearrangement joins TRBV5-1 to TRBJ2-7, with 7 bases aligning to TRBD1. Germline CDR1 reads SGHRS; CDR2 reads YFSETQ. The CDR3 contains 15 residues. The V gene end was trimmed by 7 bases and the J gene end by 1 base; junction bases not matched to a gene: 11. CDR3 sequence: CASGVDRASSYEQYF. In DNA form, the CDR3 reads TGCGCCAGCGGGGTTGACAGGGCGAGTTCCTACGAGCAGTACTTC.

The rearrangement links TRBV28 to TRBJ1-5, with a weak D call TRBD1 (6 bases). The CDR3 has 14 amino acids. With 8 bases removed from V and 0 bases from J, the gap between germline ends came to 11 bases. CDR1 is MDHEN and CDR2 is SYDVKM in the germline V gene. CDR3 sequence reads: CASQQGHSNQPQHF. The CDR3, as DNA: TGTGCCAGCCAACAGGGACATAGCAATCAGCCCCAGCATTTT.

The genes are TRBV9 and TRBJ1-6; D might be TRBD1 (5 bases). This CDR3 is built from 15 residues. The ends were cut back, 7 bases at V and 6 bases at J, with 17 bases in the middle. Germline values: CDR1 SGDLS, CDR2 YYNGEE. Written as DNA, the CDR3 is TGTGCCAGCTGCGCCTATGACAGCCCTAATTCACCCCTCCACTTT. Translated: CASCAYDSPNSPLHF.

The chain combines TRBV2 with TRBJ1-2; TRBD1 matches 7 bases. The CDR3 is made up of 15 amino acids. Germline V CDR1 and CDR2: SNHLY, FYNNEI. J was trimmed by 7 bases and V by 6 bases; bases with no gene match: 14. CDR3 in amino acids: CASSFLRQGVAGYTF. The CDR3 nucleotides read TGTGCCAGCAGCTTCTTAAGACAGGGTGTTGCTGGCTACACCTTC.

V usage is TRBV4-2 and J usage is TRBJ1-3, with D possibly TRBD1 on 5 matching bases. This CDR3 is 17 amino acids long. Germline CDR1 and CDR2: LGHNA and YNFKEQ. Trimming shortened V by 0 bases and J by 2 bases, and 14 bases separated the two germline ends. The chain's CDR3 is CASSQDVAGAAGNTIYF. CDR3 DNA: TGTGCCAGCAGCCAAGACGTAGCTGGGGCGGCTGGAAACACCATATATTTT.

This chain uses TRBV4-3 with TRBJ2-2; 12 nucleotides line up with TRBD2. The CDR3 consists of 19 residues. The V gene's germline CDR1 is LGHNA and CDR2 YSLEER. After removal of 4 bases from V and 0 bases from J, the junction contained 9 bases not matched to a gene. The CDR3 reads CASSRLTGTSGPNTGELFF. For the CDR3, the DNA is TGCGCCAGCAGCCGGTTAACCGGGACTAGCGGGCCGAACACCGGGGAGCTGTTTTTT.

CDR3 in amino acids: CASSLFHPNSDQPQHF. In DNA form, the CDR3 reads TGTGCCAGCAGCTTGTTTCACCCAAATTCGGATCAGCCCCAGCATTTT. The chain uses TRBV5-5 and TRBJ1-5; no clear D gene. There are 16 residues in the CDR3. Germline CDR1 and CDR2: SGHKS and YYEKEE (reference sequence). V lost 1 base and J 5 bases, leaving 16 bases between the germline ends.

The V call is TRBV5-6, the J call TRBJ2-7; possibly TRBD1 for D (6 bases). V lost 0 bases and J 3 bases, leaving 10 bases between the germline ends. Germline loops: CDR1 SGHDT, CDR2 YYEEEE. This CDR3 contains 14 residues. The chain's CDR3 is CASSLVTGNYEQYF. CDR3 DNA: TGTGCCAGCAGCTTGGTTACAGGGAACTACGAGCAGTACTTC.

This clone was counted a few times. The chain couples TRBV6-5 to TRBJ1-1; the D gene is possibly TRBD1 (5 bases). Trimming left V 7 bases short and J 1 base short, with 10 bases between. CDR3 length equals 13 residues. Per germline, CDR1 MNHEY and CDR2 SVGAGI. The CDR3 region has the DNA TGTGCCAGCAACATAGGGGAGAACACTGAAGCTTTCTTT. Its translation is CASNIGENTEAFF.

The J gene is TRBJ2-7, the V gene TRBV18; 7 bases are shared with TRBD1. The J segment lost 2 bases and the V segment lost 6 bases, leaving 4 bases of the junction unmatched. The CDR3 contains 13 residues. Per germline, CDR1 KGHSH and CDR2 LQKENI. Here the CDR3 reads CASSEDRAYEQYF. The CDR3 DNA is TGTGCCAGCTCCGAAGACAGGGCCTACGAGCAGTACTTC.

J is TRBJ2-5 and V is TRBV2, with a weak D call TRBD1 (5 bases). The CDR3 loop spans 12 amino acids. Germline V gene sequence: CDR1 SNHLY, CDR2 FYNNEI. V lost 6 bases to trimming and J lost 14 bases, with 19 bases between them. The CDR3 DNA sequence: TGTGCCAGCAGGACGCAGGGTGCCGTCTTATACTTC. Its protein product is CASRTQGAVLYF.

J is TRBJ1-2 and V is TRBV10-3; D remains unclear. V was shortened by 0 bases and J by 6 bases, with 8 bases between the two germline ends. This CDR3 spans 13 amino acids. Germline-derived CDR1 and CDR2 are ENHRY and SYGVKD. CDR3 region: CAISESNPDGYTF. The CDR3 DNA sequence: TGTGCCATCAGTGAGTCGAATCCAGATGGCTACACCTTC.

The DNA for the CDR3 is TGTGCCAGTAGTACTACCCCGCTCCAAGAGACCCAGTACTTC. Residues: CASSTTPLQETQYF. V gene TRBV19 combines with J gene TRBJ2-5, with unresolved D. The CDR3 totals 14 residues. Deletions cut 4 bases from V and 1 base from J, with 10 bases between. Germline values: CDR1 LNHDA, CDR2 SQIVND (reference sequence).

CDR3 in amino acids: CASNIGQGPGEQYF. CDR3 coding DNA: TGTGCCAGCAATATCGGACAGGGGCCGGGCGAGCAGTACTTC. The gene calls are TRBV5-4 and TRBJ2-7; TRBD1 matches at 9 bases. J gave up 6 bases and V 6 bases, and 10 bases lay outside the gene matches. Germline CDR1 reads SGHNT; CDR2 reads YYREEE (reference sequence). There are 14 residues in the CDR3.